This T cell receptor (beta chain) came from a study of CDR3 diversity in severe acne. TCRdb recomputed calls from the PCR reads with MiXCR, one row per CDR3 protein. This sample yields around 100,000 distinct CDR3 sequences, of which more than 45% are seen a single time; 9.5% to 15% belongs to the top ten. Germline assignment: CDR1 SGHAT and CDR2 FQNNGV. V shed 4 bases and J 0 bases; nucleotides not matched to a gene: 12. The CDR3 covers 19 residues. The specimen was blood. The sequence derives from a male donor with acne. J is TRBJ2-6 and V is TRBV11-2; 7 nucleotides agree with TRBD1. The CDR3 protein is CASSSYLGQAYSGANVLTF. The CDR3 nucleotides are TGTGCCAGCAGCTCCTACCTCGGACAGGCTTACTCTGGGGCCAACGTCCTGACTTTC.